One and the same sample provided the 8 T cell receptor beta chains below, sequenced in a study of blood T cell repertoires in COVID-19. Here immunoSEQ multiplex PCR was the method, and the copy in TCRdb shows in-frame clones only, minus some. Of about 130,000 clones detected, 70% to 90% appear once; the ten largest clones hold approximately 16%. Material for sequencing was peripheral blood. Receptors were obtained from a woman aged 50 to 60 who had recovered from COVID-19.

The V call is TRBV7-8, the J call TRBJ1-2, with 7 bases identical to TRBD1. V was clipped by 2 bases and J by 7 bases; unmatched bases: 7. Per germline, CDR1 SGHVS and CDR2 FQNEAQ. The CDR3 has 14 residues. CDR3 sequence: CASSLTTGYGGYTF. The DNA for the CDR3 is TGTGCCAGCAGCTTAACGACAGGGTATGGTGGCTACACCTTC.

CDR3 DNA sequence: TGTGCCAGCTCACCGTGGGACAACCATGGCTATGGCTACACCTTC. Amino acid sequence: CASSPWDNHGYGYTF. The chain joins TRBV18 to TRBJ1-2, with D possibly TRBD1 on 6 matching bases. This CDR3 has 15 residues. The germline V gene has CDR1 KGHSH and CDR2 LQKENI. The V end was cut by 3 bases, the J end by 4 bases, with 15 bases between.

J is TRBJ2-7 and V is TRBV6-2 or TRBV6-3; TRBD2 matches at 7 bases. The CDR3 is made up of 15 amino acids. Per the germline V gene, CDR1 is MNHEY and CDR2 is SVGEGT. The trim removed 2 bases at V and 6 bases at J, leaving 10 bases unmatched. Here the CDR3 reads CASSYGGVAGLEQYF. CDR3 DNA sequence: TGTGCCAGCAGTTACGGGGGAGTAGCGGGCCTCGAGCAGTACTTC.

This clone is a singleton in its sample. This rearrangement joins TRBV15 to TRBJ2-3; TRBD2 matches 8 bases. CDR1 LNHNV and CDR2 YYDKDF come from the germline V gene (reference sequence). This CDR3 is 19 amino acids long. V was clipped by 5 bases and J by 4 bases; unmatched bases: 20. CDR3 sequence: CATSAPPGGPRLSADTQYF. CDR3 nucleotides: TGTGCCACCAGCGCACCGCCGGGAGGGCCACGACTTAGCGCAGATACGCAGTATTTT.

The V call is TRBV27, the J call TRBJ2-7; 7 bases map to TRBD2. The CDR3 runs 15 residues. V dropped 3 bases and J dropped 2; count of bases not matched to a gene: 7. Germline V lookup: CDR1 MNHEY, CDR2 SMNVEV (reference sequence). The CDR3 sequence: CASSLGREVPYEQYF. The CDR3 DNA sequence: TGTGCCAGCAGTTTGGGACGGGAGGTACCCTACGAGCAGTACTTC.

The chain joins TRBV3-1 (or the pseudogene TRBV3-2) to TRBJ1-2; 9 bases align to TRBD1. Germline CDR1 LGHDT, CDR2 YNNKEL (reference sequence). The V segment lost 4 bases and the J segment 4 bases; nucleotides outside the gene matches: 10. CDR3 length: 16 residues. The CDR3 is CASSRLTGQGGYGYTF. The CDR3 bases are TGTGCCAGCAGCCGTCTTACGGGACAGGGCGGCTATGGCTACACCTTC.

The chain combines TRBV12-5 with TRBJ2-1; 13 bases are a match to TRBD2. V shed 0 bases and J 6 bases; nucleotides not matched to a gene: 2. The CDR3 is 16 residues long. CDR1 is LGHNT and CDR2 is FRNRAP in the germline V gene. CDR3 sequence (DNA): TGTGCTAGTGGTTTGGTACTAGCGGGAGGGATCAATGAGCAGTTCTTC. Protein product: CASGLVLAGGINEQFF.

The chain is built from TRBV7-9 and TRBJ1-1; D gene unclear. The CDR3 is 14 amino acids. The germline V gene encodes CDR1 SEHNR and CDR2 FQNEAQ (reference sequence). Deletions cut 8 bases from V and 0 bases from J, with 13 bases between. CDR3 sequence: CASEVGAMNTEAFF. The CDR3 DNA reads TGTGCCAGCGAGGTCGGCGCCATGAACACTGAAGCTTTCTTT.